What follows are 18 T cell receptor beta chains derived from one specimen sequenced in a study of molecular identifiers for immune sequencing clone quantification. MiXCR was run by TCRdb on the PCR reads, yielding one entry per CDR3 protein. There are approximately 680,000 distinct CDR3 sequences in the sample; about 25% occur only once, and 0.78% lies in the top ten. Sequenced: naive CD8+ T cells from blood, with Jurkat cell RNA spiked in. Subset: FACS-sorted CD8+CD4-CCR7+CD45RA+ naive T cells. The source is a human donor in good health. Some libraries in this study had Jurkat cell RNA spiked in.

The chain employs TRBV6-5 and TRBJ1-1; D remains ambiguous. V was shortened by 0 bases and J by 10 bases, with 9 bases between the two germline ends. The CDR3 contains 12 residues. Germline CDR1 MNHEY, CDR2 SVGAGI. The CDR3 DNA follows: TGTGCCAGCAGTTACTCGGACGGGTTAGCTTTCTTT. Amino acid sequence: CASSYSDGLAFF.

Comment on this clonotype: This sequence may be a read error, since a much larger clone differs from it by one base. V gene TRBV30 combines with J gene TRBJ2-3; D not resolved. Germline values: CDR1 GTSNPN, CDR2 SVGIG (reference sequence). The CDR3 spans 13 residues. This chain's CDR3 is CAWSVGVTDTQFF. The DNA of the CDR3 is TGTGCCTGGAGTGTAGGCGTCACAGATACGCAGTTTTTT.

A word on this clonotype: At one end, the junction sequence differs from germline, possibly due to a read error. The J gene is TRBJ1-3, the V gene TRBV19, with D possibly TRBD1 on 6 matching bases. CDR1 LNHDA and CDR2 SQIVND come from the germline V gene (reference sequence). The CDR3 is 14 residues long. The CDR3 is CASSMGASGTTIYF. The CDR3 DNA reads TGTGCCAGTAGTATGGGGGCCTCTGGAACCACCATATATTTT. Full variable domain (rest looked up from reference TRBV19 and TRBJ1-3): DGGITQSPKYLFRKEGQNVTLSCEQNLNHDAMYWYRQDPGQGLRLIYYSQIVNDFQKGDIAEGYSVSREKKESFPLTVTSAQKNPTAFYLCASSMGASGTTIYFGEGSWLTVV.

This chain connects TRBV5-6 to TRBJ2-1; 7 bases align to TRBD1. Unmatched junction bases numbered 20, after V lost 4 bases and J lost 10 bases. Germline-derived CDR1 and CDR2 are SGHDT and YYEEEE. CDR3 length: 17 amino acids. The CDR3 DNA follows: TGTGCCAGCAGCAACCCAGTGTTGGACAGGCTCGTGGGGGAGCAGTTCTTC. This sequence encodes CASSNPVLDRLVGEQFF.

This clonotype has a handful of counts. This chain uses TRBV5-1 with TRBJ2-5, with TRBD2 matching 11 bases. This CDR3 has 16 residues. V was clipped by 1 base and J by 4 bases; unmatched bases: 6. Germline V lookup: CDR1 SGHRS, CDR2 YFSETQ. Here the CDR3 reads CASSLRALAGGETQYF. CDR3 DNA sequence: TGCGCCAGCAGCTTGAGAGCCCTAGCGGGGGGAGAGACCCAGTACTTC.

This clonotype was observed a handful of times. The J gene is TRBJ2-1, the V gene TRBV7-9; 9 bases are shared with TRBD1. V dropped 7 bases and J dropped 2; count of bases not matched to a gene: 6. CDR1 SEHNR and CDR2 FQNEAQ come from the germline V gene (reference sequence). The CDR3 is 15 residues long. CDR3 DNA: TGTGCCAGCATCGGGACAGGGATGGCCTACAATGAGCAGTTCTTC. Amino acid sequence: CASIGTGMAYNEQFF. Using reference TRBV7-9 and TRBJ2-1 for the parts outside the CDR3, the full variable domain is DTGVSQNPRHKITKRGQNVTFRCDPISEHNRLYWYRQTLGQGPEFLTYFQNEAQLEKSRLLSDRFSAERPKGSFSTLEIQRTEQGDSAMYLCASIGTGMAYNEQFFGPGTRLTVL.

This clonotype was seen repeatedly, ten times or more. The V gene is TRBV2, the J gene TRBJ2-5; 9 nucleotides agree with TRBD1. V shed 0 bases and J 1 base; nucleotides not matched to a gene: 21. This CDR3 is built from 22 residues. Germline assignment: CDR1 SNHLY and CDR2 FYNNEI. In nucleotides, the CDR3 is TGTGCCAGCAGTGAAGCGCTTGGCCCGGGACAGGGTTCCCTCCCCTCCCAAGAGACCCAGTACTTC. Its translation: CASSEALGPGQGSLPSQETQYF.

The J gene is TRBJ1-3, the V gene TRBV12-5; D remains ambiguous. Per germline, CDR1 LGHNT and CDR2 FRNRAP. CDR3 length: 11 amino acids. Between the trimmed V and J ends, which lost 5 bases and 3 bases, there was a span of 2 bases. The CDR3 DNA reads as TGTGCTAGTGGTGATGGAAACACCATATATTTT. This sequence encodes CASGDGNTIYF.

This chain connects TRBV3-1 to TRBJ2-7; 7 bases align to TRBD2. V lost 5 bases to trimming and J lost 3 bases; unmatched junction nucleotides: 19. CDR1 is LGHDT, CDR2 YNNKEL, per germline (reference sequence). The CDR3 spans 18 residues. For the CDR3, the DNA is TGTGCCAGCAGCGGCAAGAGCGGGGTAGCGGCCCGCCTCTACGAGCAGTACTTC. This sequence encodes CASSGKSGVAARLYEQYF.

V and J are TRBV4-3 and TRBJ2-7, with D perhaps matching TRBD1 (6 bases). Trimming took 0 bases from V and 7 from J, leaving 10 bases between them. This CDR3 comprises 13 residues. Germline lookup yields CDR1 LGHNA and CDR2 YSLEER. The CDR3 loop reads CASSQDRGIEQYF. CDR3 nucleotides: TGCGCCAGCAGCCAAGATAGGGGGATTGAGCAGTACTTC.

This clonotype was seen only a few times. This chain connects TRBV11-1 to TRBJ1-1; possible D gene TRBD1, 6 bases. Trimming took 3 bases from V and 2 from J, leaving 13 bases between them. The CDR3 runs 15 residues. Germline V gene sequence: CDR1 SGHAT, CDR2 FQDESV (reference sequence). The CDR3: CASSFRDTRNTEAFF. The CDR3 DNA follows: TGTGCCAGCAGCTTCCGGGACACTAGAAACACTGAAGCTTTCTTT.

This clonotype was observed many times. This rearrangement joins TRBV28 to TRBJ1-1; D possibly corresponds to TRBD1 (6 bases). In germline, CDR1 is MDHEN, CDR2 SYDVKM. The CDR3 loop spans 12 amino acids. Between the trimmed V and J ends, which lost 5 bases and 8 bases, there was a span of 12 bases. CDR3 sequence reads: CASSGGPPEAFF. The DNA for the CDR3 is TGTGCCAGCAGTGGGGGGCCCCCCGAAGCTTTCTTT. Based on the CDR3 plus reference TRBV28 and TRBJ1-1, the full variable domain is DVKVTQSSRYLVKRTGEKVFLECVQDMDHENMFWYRQDPGLGLRLIYFSYDVKMKEKGDIPEGYSVSREKKERFSLILESASTNQTSMYLCASSGGPPEAFFGQGTRLTVV.

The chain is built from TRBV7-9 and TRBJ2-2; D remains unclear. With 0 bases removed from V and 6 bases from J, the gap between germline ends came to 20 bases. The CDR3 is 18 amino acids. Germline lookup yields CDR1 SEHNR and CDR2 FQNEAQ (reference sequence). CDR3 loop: CASSLALPARARPGELFF. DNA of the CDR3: TGTGCCAGCAGCTTAGCGCTACCCGCCCGGGCTAGGCCCGGGGAGCTGTTTTTT.

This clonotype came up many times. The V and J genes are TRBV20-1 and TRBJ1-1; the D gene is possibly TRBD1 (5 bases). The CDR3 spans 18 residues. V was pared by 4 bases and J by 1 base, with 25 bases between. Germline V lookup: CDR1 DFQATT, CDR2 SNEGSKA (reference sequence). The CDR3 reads CSATDIRDAFVSNTEAFF. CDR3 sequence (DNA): TGCAGTGCTACGGACATCCGGGACGCCTTCGTTTCGAACACTGAAGCTTTCTTT.

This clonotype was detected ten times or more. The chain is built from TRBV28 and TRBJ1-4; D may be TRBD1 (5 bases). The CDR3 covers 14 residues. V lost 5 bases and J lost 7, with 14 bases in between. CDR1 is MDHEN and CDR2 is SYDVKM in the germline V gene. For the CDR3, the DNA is TGTGCCAGCAGTCCATGGGGGTCCGGTGAAAAACTGTTTTTT. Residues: CASSPWGSGEKLFF.

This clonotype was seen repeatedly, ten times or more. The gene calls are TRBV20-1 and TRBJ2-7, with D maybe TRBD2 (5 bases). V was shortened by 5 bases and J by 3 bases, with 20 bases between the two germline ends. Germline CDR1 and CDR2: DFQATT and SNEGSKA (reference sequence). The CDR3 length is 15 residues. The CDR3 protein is CSARLRGDPYYEQYF. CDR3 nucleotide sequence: TGCAGTGCTCGCCTCCGGGGAGACCCGTACTACGAGCAGTACTTC.

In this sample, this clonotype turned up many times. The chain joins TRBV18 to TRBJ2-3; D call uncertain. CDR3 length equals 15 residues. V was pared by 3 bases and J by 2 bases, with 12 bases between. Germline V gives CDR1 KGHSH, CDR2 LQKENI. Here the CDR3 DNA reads TGTGCCAGCTCACCGCCGACCGCTGCCACAGATACGCAGTATTTT. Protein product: CASSPPTAATDTQYF.

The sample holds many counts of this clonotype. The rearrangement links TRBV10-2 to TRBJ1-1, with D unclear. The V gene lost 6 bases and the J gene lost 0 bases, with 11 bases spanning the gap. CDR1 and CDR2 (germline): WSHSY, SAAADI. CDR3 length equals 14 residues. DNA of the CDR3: TGCGCCAGCAGGGTGAAGGGAATGAACACTGAAGCTTTCTTT. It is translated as CASRVKGMNTEAFF.